Following are 2 T cell receptor beta chains from one sample sequenced in a study of blood T cell repertoires in COVID-19. Data came from immunoSEQ multiplex PCR; TCRdb stores just in-frame clones and leaves some out. The table has approximately 300,000 clones, about 85% seen once. Sequencing was done on a sample of PBMCs or T cells enriched from blood (not recorded which). These receptor sequences come from a woman aged 30 to 39 who had been exposed to COVID-19.

The CDR3 coding sequence is TGTGCCAGTATGGCCGGGACAGACAATGAGCAGTTCTTC. Its translation: CASMAGTDNEQFF. This rearrangement joins TRBV19 to TRBJ2-1, with 7 bases fitting TRBD1. CDR1 LNHDA and CDR2 SQIVND come from the germline V gene (reference sequence). The V segment lost 7 bases and the J segment 5 bases; nucleotides outside the gene matches: 5. This CDR3 contains 13 residues.

The chain combines TRBV5-1 with TRBJ2-5, with TRBD2 matching over 8 bases. Looked up from germline, CDR1 is SGHRS and CDR2 is YFSETQ. V shed 4 bases, J shed 4 bases, and the junction held 6 bases outside the gene matches. CDR3 size: 14 residues. The CDR3 sequence: CASSKEAGGETQYF. CDR3 nucleotides: TGCGCCAGCAGCAAAGAGGCGGGAGGAGAGACCCAGTACTTC. The whole variable domain, remainder taken from reference TRBV5-1 and TRBJ2-5, is KAGVTQTPRYLIKTRGQQVTLSCSPISGHRSVSWYQQTPGQGLQFLFEYFSETQRNKGNFPGRFSGRQFSNSRSEMNVSTLELGDSALYLCASSKEAGGETQYFGPGTRLLVL.